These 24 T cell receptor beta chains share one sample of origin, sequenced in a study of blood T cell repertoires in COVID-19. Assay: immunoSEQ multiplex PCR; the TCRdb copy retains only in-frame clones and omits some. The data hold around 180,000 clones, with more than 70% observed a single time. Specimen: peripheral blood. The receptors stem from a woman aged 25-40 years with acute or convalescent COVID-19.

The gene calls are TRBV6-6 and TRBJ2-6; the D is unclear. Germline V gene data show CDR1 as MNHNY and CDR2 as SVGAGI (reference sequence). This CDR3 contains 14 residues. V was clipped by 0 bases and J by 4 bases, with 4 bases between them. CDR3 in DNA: TGTGCCAGCAGTTACTCGACAGGGGCCAACGTCCTGACTTTC. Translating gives CASSYSTGANVLTF.

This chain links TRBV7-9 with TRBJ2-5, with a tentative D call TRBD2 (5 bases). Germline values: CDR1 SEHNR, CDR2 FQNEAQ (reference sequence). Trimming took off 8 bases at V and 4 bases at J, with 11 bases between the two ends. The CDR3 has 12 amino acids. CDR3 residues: CASDRDGETQYF. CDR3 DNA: TGTGCCAGCGACCGGGATGGAGAGACCCAGTACTTC.

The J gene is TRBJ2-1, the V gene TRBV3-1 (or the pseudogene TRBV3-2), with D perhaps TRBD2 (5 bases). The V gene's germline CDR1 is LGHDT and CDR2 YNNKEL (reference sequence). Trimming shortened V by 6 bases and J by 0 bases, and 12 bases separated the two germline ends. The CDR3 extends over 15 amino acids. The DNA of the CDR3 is TGTGCCAGCAGTCAAACTAGAAACTCCTACAATGAGCAGTTCTTC. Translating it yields CASSQTRNSYNEQFF.

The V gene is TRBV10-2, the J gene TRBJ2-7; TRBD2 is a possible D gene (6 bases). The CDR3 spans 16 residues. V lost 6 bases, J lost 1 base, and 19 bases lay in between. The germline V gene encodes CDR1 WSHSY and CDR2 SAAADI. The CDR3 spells CASSALGLHLSYEQYF. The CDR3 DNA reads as TGCGCCAGCAGCGCGCTGGGACTCCATCTATCCTACGAGCAGTACTTC.

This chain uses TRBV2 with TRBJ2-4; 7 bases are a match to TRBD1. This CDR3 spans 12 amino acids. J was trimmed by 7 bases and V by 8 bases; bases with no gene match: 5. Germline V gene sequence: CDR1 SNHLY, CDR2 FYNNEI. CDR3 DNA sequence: TGTGCCAGCGGTGGCAGGGGGAACATTCAGTACTTC. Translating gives CASGGRGNIQYF.

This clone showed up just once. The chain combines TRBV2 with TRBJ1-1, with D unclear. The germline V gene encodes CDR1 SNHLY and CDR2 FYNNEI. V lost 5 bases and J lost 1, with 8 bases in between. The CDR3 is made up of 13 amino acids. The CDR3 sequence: CASSLQPNTEAFF. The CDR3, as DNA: TGTGCCAGCAGTCTACAGCCGAACACTGAAGCTTTCTTT.

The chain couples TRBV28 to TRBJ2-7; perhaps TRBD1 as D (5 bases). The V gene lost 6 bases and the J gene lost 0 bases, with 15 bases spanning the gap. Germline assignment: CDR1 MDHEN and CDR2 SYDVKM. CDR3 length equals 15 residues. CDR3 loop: CASRGLGDLSYEQYF. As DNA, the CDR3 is TGTGCCAGCAGGGGGCTGGGCGACCTCTCCTACGAGCAGTACTTC.

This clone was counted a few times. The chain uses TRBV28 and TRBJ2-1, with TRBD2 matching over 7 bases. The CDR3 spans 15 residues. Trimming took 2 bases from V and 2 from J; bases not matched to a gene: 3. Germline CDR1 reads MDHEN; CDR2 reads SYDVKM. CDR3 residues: CASSLDGTTYNEQFF. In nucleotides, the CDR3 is TGTGCCAGCAGTTTAGACGGGACTACCTACAATGAGCAGTTCTTC.

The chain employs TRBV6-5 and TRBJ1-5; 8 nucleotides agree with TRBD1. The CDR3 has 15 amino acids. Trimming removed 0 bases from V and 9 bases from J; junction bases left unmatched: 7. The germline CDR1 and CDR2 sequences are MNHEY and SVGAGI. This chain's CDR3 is CASSYSQGQGMPQHF. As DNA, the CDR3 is TGTGCCAGCAGTTACTCCCAAGGACAGGGCATGCCCCAGCATTTT.

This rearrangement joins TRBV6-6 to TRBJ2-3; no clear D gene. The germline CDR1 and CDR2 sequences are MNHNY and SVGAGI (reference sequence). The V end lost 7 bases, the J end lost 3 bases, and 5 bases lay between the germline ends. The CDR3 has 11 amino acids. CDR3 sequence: CASKRTDTQYF. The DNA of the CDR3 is TGTGCCAGCAAGAGGACAGATACGCAGTATTTT.

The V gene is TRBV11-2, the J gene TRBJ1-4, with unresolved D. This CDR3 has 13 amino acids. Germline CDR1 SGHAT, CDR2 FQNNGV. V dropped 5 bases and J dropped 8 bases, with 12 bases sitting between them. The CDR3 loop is CASSQNGGEKLFF. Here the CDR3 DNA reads TGTGCCAGCAGCCAAAACGGAGGCGAAAAACTGTTTTTT.

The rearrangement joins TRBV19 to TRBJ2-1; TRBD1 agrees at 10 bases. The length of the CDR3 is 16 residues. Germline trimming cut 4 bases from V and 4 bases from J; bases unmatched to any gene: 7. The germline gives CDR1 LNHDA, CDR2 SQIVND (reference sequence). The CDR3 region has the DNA TGTGCCAGTAGTACTTGGGGACAGGGGAGATACAATGAGCAGTTCTTC. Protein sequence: CASSTWGQGRYNEQFF. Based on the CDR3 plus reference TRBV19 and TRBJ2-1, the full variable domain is DGGITQSPKYLFRKEGQNVTLSCEQNLNHDAMYWYRQDPGQGLRLIYYSQIVNDFQKGDIAEGYSVSREKKESFPLTVTSAQKNPTAFYLCASSTWGQGRYNEQFFGPGTRLTVL.

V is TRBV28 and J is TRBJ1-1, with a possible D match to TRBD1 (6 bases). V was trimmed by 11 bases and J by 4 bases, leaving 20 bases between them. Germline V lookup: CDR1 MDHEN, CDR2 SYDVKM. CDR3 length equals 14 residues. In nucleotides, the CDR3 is TGTGCCGGGGGGGGCGGGGGGGCGGGCACTGAAGCTTTCTTT. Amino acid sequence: CAGGGGGAGTEAFF.

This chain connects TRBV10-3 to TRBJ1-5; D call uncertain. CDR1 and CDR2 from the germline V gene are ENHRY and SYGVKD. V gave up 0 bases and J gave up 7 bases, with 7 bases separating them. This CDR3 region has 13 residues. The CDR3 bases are TGTGCCATCAGTGAGTCGCGTTCCCAGCCCCAGCATTTT. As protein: CAISESRSQPQHF.

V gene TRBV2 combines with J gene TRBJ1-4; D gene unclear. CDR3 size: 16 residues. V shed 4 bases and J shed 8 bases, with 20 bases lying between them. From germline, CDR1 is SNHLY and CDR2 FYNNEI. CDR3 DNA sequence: TGTGCCAGCAGTGCCGGGCGCGGGAGGGCAATCGAAAAACTGTTTTTT. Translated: CASSAGRGRAIEKLFF.

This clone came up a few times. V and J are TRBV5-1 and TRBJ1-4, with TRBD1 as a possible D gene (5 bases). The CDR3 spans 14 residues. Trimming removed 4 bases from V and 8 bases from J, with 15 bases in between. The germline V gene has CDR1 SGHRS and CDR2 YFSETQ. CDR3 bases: TGCGCCAGCAGCATCTCGTTTCGGACAGAAAAACTGTTTTTT. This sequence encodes CASSISFRTEKLFF. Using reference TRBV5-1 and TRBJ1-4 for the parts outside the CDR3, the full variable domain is KAGVTQTPRYLIKTRGQQVTLSCSPISGHRSVSWYQQTPGQGLQFLFEYFSETQRNKGNFPGRFSGRQFSNSRSEMNVSTLELGDSALYLCASSISFRTEKLFFGSGTQLSVL.

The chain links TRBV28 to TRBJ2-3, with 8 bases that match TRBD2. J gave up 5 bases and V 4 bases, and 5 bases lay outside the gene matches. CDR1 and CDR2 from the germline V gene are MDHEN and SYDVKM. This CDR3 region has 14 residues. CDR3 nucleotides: TGTGCCAGCAGTTCGGCGGGAGGAGGAGATACGCAGTATTTT. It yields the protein CASSSAGGGDTQYF.

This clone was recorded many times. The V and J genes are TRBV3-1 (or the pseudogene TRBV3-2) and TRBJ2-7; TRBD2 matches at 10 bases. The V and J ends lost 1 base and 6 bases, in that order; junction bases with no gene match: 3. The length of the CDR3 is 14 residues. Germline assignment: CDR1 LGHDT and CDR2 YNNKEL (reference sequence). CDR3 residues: CASSQGLAGVEQYF. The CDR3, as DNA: TGTGCCAGCAGCCAAGGTCTAGCGGGAGTCGAGCAGTACTTC.

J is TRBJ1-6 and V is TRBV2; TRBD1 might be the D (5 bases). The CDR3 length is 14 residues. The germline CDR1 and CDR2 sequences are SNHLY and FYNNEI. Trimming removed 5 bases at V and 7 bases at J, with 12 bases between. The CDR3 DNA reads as TGTGCCAGCAGTCCCTCCAGGGCAAATTCACCCCTCCACTTT. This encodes CASSPSRANSPLHF. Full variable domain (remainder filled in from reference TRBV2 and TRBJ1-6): EPEVTQTPSHQVTQMGQEVILRCVPISNHLYFYWYRQILGQKVEFLVSFYNNEISEKSEIFDDQFSVERPDGSNFTLKIRSTKLEDSAMYFCASSPSRANSPLHFGNGTRLTVT.

The CDR3 reads CASSLEGGGFRQTQYF. The CDR3 DNA follows: TGTGCCAGCAGCTTAGAAGGGGGCGGTTTTCGGCAGACCCAGTACTTC. This rearrangement joins TRBV7-6 to TRBJ2-5; TRBD1 agrees at 7 bases. V lost 1 base, J lost 6 bases, and 11 bases stayed unmatched. CDR3 length equals 16 residues. CDR1 and CDR2 from the germline V gene are SGHVS and FNYEAQ.

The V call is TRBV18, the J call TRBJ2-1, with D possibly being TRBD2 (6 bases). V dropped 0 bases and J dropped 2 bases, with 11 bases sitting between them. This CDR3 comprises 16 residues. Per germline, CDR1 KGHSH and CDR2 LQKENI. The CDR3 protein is CASSPPERVTYNEQFF. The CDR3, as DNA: TGTGCCAGCTCACCACCGGAGCGGGTAACCTACAATGAGCAGTTCTTC. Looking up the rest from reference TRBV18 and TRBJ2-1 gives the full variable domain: NAGVMQNPRHLVRRRGQEARLRCSPMKGHSHVYWYRQLPEEGLKFMVYLQKENIIDESGMPKERFSAEFPKEGPSILRIQQVVRGDSAAYFCASSPPERVTYNEQFFGPGTRLTVL.

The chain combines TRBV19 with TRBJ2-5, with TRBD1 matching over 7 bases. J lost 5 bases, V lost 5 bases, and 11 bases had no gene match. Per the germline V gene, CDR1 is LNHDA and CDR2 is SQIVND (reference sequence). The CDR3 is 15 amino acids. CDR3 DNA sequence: TGTGCCAGTAGTCTCTCCCGACAGGGCGGGGAGACCCAGTACTTC. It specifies CASSLSRQGGETQYF.

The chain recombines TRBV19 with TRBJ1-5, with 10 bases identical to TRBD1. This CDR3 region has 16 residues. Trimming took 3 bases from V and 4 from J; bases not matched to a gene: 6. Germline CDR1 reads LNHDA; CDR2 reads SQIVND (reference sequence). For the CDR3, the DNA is TGTGCCAGTAGTATGAGGGGGACAGGGGCTAATCAGCCCCAGCATTTT. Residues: CASSMRGTGANQPQHF.

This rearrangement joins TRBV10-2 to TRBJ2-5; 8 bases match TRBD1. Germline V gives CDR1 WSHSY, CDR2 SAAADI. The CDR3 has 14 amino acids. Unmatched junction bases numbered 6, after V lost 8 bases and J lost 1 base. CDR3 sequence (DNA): TGCGCCAGCGGTTCGACAGGGGCCCAAGAGACCCAGTACTTC. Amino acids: CASGSTGAQETQYF.